Sequencing of this TCR beta chain was carried out in a study of T cell changes during pregnancy in multiple sclerosis. Assay used: immunoSEQ multiplex PCR; TCRdb lists only in-frame clones, some missing. The sample lists 70,000 to 95,000 clones, under 95% occurring once. This CDR3 region has 15 residues. Germline V gene lookup returns CDR1 KGHSH and CDR2 LQKENI. Points on this clone: One end of the junction varies from germline; a read error may be responsible.

The chain joins TRBV18 to TRBJ2-7; 11 bases fit TRBD1. Material: CD4+ T cells from peripheral blood mononuclear cells, obtained in the second trimester of pregnancy. This receptor was obtained from a female donor with multiple sclerosis, enrolled in a pregnancy study. As DNA, the CDR3 is TGTGCCAGCTCATCACCGGGACAGGGGGCCTACGAGCAGTACTTC. Translation: CASSSPGQGAYEQYF.